One and the same sample provided the 15 T cell receptor beta chains below, sequenced in a study of blood T cell repertoires in COVID-19. Profiled with immunoSEQ multiplex PCR; TCRdb holds only in-frame clones, not every one. The profile shows about 350,000 clones, 70% to 90% of them singletons. Sample: peripheral blood. These receptor sequences come from a woman aged 60-70 years with COVID-19, enrolled during active disease.

The V and J genes are TRBV11-2 and TRBJ2-5, with 7 bases lining up with TRBD2. The CDR3 sequence is 15 residues long. Germline loops: CDR1 SGHAT, CDR2 FQNNGV. The trim removed 7 bases at V and 1 base at J, leaving 9 bases unmatched. This CDR3 is CASTSWEGSQETQYF. The CDR3 DNA sequence: TGTGCCAGCACCTCATGGGAGGGTTCCCAAGAGACCCAGTACTTC.

The chain employs TRBV6-5 and TRBJ2-7; 11 bases are a match to TRBD2. V was pared by 3 bases and J by 2 bases, with 3 bases of the junction left unmatched. The CDR3 is 15 residues long. Germline CDR1 is MNHEY and CDR2 is SVGAGI. The CDR3 bases are TGTGCCAGCAGTTATCTAGCGGGGGGTACCTACGAGCAGTACTTC. It yields the protein CASSYLAGGTYEQYF.

This clone turned up a few times. The chain links TRBV2 to TRBJ2-1, with 12 positions matching TRBD2. J gave up 8 bases and V 5 bases, and 13 bases lay outside the gene matches. Germline CDR1 reads SNHLY; CDR2 reads FYNNEI. The CDR3 is 17 amino acids. CDR3 bases: TGTGCCAGCAGTTATATCCCCTCGGGACTAGCGGGCGATGAGCAGTTCTTC. Amino acids: CASSYIPSGLAGDEQFF.

The chain is built from TRBV19 and TRBJ1-1; 8 positions match TRBD1. This CDR3 contains 15 residues. The V and J ends lost 3 bases and 1 base, in that order; junction bases with no gene match: 4. Germline V lookup: CDR1 LNHDA, CDR2 SQIVND (reference sequence). The DNA of the CDR3 is TGTGCCAGTAGTATTATCGGGACAGGGAACACTGAAGCTTTCTTT. Its translation: CASSIIGTGNTEAFF.

The chain is built from TRBV6-5 and TRBJ2-1; D is ambiguous. Per germline, CDR1 MNHEY and CDR2 SVGAGI. Trimming removed 6 bases at V and 4 bases at J, with 7 bases between. This CDR3 comprises 12 residues. CDR3 sequence reads: CASRTIYNEQFF. The DNA of the CDR3 is TGTGCCAGCAGGACAATTTACAATGAGCAGTTCTTC.

The CDR3 region is CASSLKNRGSAYGYTF. CDR3 in DNA: TGTGCCAGCAGCTTAAAAAACAGGGGATCGGCCTATGGCTACACCTTC. This chain links TRBV5-4 with TRBJ1-2; 7 bases agree with TRBD1. The junction had 11 bases not matched to a gene; V was cut back by 2 bases and J by 4 bases. The CDR3 has 16 amino acids. CDR1 SGHNT and CDR2 YYREEE come from the germline V gene (reference sequence).

V usage is TRBV30 and J usage is TRBJ1-2; unclear D gene. The CDR3 is made up of 14 amino acids. Germline V lookup: CDR1 GTSNPN, CDR2 SVGIG (reference sequence). Trimming shortened V by 0 bases and J by 5 bases, and 13 bases separated the two germline ends. The CDR3 here is CAWSVLEVEYGYTF. CDR3 bases: TGTGCCTGGAGTGTACTAGAGGTGGAGTATGGCTACACCTTC.

This rearrangement joins TRBV11-2 to TRBJ2-5; D may be TRBD2 (5 bases). The CDR3 spans 16 residues. The V gene's germline CDR1 is SGHAT and CDR2 FQNNGV. V lost 1 base to trimming and J lost 3 bases, with 15 bases between them. CDR3 amino acids: CASSLALAIGKETQYF. CDR3 bases: TGTGCCAGCAGCTTAGCTCTAGCCATCGGAAAAGAGACCCAGTACTTC.

This chain uses TRBV6-2 or TRBV6-3 with TRBJ1-2; D call uncertain. In germline, CDR1 is MNHEY, CDR2 SVGEGT. V lost 5 bases and J lost 4, with 17 bases in between. The CDR3 runs to 15 residues. The CDR3 sequence is CASSPLEAGGYGYTF. Here the CDR3 DNA reads TGTGCCAGCAGTCCCCTCGAGGCGGGTGGCTATGGCTACACCTTC.

The rearrangement links TRBV12-3 or TRBV12-4 to TRBJ1-1; D is perhaps TRBD1 (5 bases). The CDR3 totals 13 residues. V was trimmed by 6 bases and J by 4 bases, leaving 12 bases between them. CDR3 sequence (DNA): TGTGCCAGCAGCTTCTGGGGGGGCACTGAAGCTTTCTTT. Protein: CASSFWGGTEAFF.

This clone has more than one count but fewer than ten. The J gene is TRBJ1-2, the V gene TRBV6-4, with 7 bases identical to TRBD1. Germline V lookup: CDR1 MRHNA, CDR2 SNTAGT. V lost 4 bases to trimming and J lost 4 bases; unmatched junction nucleotides: 9. This CDR3 spans 15 amino acids. The CDR3, as DNA: TGTGCCAGCAGTGCCCACACAGGGGTCCCCTATGGCTACACCTTC. Its translation is CASSAHTGVPYGYTF.

The rearrangement links TRBV7-9 to TRBJ1-2, with unresolved D. Germline CDR1 reads SEHNR; CDR2 reads FQNEAQ (reference sequence). This CDR3 is 14 amino acids long. V gave up 4 bases and J gave up 8 bases, with 17 bases separating them. The CDR3 DNA reads as TGTGCCAGCAGCTCATCGGGTCACGGAGGGGGCTACACCTTC. This codes for CASSSSGHGGGYTF.

This chain links TRBV19 with TRBJ1-1; 9 positions agree with TRBD1. J lost 4 bases, V lost 6 bases, and 6 bases had no gene match. Germline loops: CDR1 LNHDA, CDR2 SQIVND (reference sequence). The CDR3 totals 14 residues. The CDR3 region is CASRNRGRSTEAFF. CDR3 sequence (DNA): TGTGCCAGTAGAAACAGGGGGCGGTCCACTGAAGCTTTCTTT.

This clone was seen more than once but under ten times. The rearrangement uses TRBV12-1 and TRBJ2-1; the D call TRBD2 from the table was never checked on the DNA. TRBV12-1 is designated a pseudogene. This CDR3 is built from 15 residues. CDR3 sequence: CASSFADYGYNEQFF. The DNA of the CDR3 is TGTGCCAGCAGCTTTGCAGATTACGGGTACAATGAGCAGTTCTTC.

The chain recombines TRBV4-3 with TRBJ1-2; no reliable D call. The CDR3 consists of 15 residues. The ends were cut back, 0 bases at V and 5 bases at J, with 13 bases in the middle. Germline V gene sequence: CDR1 LGHNA, CDR2 YSLEER. The CDR3, as DNA: TGCGCCAGCAGCCAAGATAGGAGTTCTCCTTATGGCTACACCTTC. This gives the protein CASSQDRSSPYGYTF.